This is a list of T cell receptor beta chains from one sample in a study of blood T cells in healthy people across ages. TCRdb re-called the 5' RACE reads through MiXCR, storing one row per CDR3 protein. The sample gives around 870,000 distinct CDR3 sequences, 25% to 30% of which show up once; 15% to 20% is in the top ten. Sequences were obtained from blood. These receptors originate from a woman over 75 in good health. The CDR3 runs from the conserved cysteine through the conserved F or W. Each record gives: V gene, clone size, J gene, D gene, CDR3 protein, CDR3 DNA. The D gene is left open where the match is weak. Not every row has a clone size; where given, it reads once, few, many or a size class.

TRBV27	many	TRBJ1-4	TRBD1	CASSLLGQGAEKLFF	TGTGCCAGCAGTTTACTAGGACAGGGGGCGGAGAAACTGTTTTTT
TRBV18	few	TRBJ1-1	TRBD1	CASSRDRAEAFF	TGTGCCAGCTCACGGGACAGGGCTGAAGCTTTCTTT
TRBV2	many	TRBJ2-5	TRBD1	CASNRGRETQYF	TGTGCCAGCAACAGGGGAAGGGAGACCCAGTACTTC
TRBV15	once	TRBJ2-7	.	CATSRELRSSYEQYF	TGTGCCACCAGCAGAGAGCTAAGGAGCTCCTACGAGCAGTACTTC
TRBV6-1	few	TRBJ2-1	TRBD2	CASSGWGLAQQFF	TGTGCCAGCAGCGGATGGGGACTAGCGCAGCAGTTCTTC
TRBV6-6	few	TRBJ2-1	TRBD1	CASRRQDRGEEQFF	TGTGCCAGCAGACGTCAAGACAGGGGTGAAGAGCAGTTCTTC
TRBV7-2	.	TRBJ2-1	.	CASRSMANSYNEQFF	TGTGCCAGCAGATCGATGGCAAACTCCTACAATGAGCAGTTCTTC
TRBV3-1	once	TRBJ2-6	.	CASSQETRGSSGADVLTF	TGTGCCAGCAGCCAAGAAACACGGGGGAGCTCTGGGGCCGACGTCCTGACTTTC
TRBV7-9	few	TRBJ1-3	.	CASSFVAGFSGNTIYF	TGTGCCAGCAGCTTTGTCGCGGGGTTCTCTGGAAACACCATATATTTT
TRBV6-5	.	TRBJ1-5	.	CASSYSIPGVSNQPQHF	TGTGCCAGCAGTTACTCGATACCAGGGGTGAGCAATCAGCCCCAGCATTTT
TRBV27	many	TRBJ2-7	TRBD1	CASSLAGTGSSYEQYF	TGTGCCAGCAGTTTAGCCGGGACAGGGAGCTCCTACGAGCAGTACTTC
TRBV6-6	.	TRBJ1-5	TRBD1	CASRSGQGELAQHF	TGTGCCAGCAGATCGGGACAGGGGGAATTGGCCCAGCATTTT
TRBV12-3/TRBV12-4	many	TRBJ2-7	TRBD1	CASSPGQGAHEQYF	TGTGCCAGCAGTCCGGGACAGGGGGCGCACGAGCAGTACTTC
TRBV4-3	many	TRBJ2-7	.	CASSRLHGGRGTYEQYF	TGCGCCAGCAGCCGCCTCCACGGAGGGAGAGGGACCTACGAGCAGTACTTC
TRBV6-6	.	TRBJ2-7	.	CASRKTVGYEQYF	TGTGCCAGCAGGAAGACAGTAGGTTACGAGCAGTACTTC
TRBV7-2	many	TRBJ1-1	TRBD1	CASSLGAQGAEAFF	TGTGCCAGCAGCTTAGGGGCCCAGGGGGCTGAAGCTTTCTTT
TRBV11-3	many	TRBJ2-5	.	CASSSGSKGGTQYF	TGTGCCAGCAGCTCGGGGTCCAAAGGGGGGACCCAGTACTTC